Below are 2 T cell receptor beta chains sequenced from a single sample in a study of OX40 agonist ivuxolimab in advanced cancers. Generated by immunoSEQ multiplex PCR, the TCRdb table keeps only in-frame clones and is missing some. The sample consists of about 68,000 clones, roughly nine tenths of them appearing once. This specimen was CD4+ or CD8+ T cells sorted from blood, taken in a trial of the OX40 agonist ivuxolimab. These receptors were obtained from an adult with an advanced solid tumor such as melanoma, head and neck, liver or kidney cancer.

The rearrangement uses TRBV7-3 and TRBJ1-1; the D is unclear. The CDR3 is 16 amino acids. Germline V lookup: CDR1 SGHTA, CDR2 FQGTGA. Trimming left V 0 bases short and J 1 base short, with 12 bases between. The CDR3 is CASSLTGLNGNTEAFF. In DNA, the CDR3 is TGTGCCAGCAGCTTAACAGGGCTGAATGGGAACACTGAAGCTTTCTTT. The full variable domain, in which reference TRBV7-3 and TRBJ1-1 provide the parts outside the CDR3, is GAGVSQTPSNKVTEKGKYVELRCDPISGHTALYWYRQSLGQGPEFLIYFQGTGAADDSGLPNDRFFAVRPEGSVSTLKIQRTERGDSAVYLCASSLTGLNGNTEAFFGQGTRLTVV.

In its sample, this clone was seen a few times. The rearrangement joins TRBV4-2 to TRBJ2-3, with TRBD2 matching 10 bases. CDR1 and CDR2 from the germline V gene are LGHNA and YNFKEQ. The CDR3 consists of 15 residues. With V trimmed by 4 bases and J by 4 bases, 5 bases remained unmatched. In DNA, the CDR3 is TGTGCCAGCAGCCCCCTAGCGGGAGTTTCAGATACGCAGTATTTT. It translates to CASSPLAGVSDTQYF.